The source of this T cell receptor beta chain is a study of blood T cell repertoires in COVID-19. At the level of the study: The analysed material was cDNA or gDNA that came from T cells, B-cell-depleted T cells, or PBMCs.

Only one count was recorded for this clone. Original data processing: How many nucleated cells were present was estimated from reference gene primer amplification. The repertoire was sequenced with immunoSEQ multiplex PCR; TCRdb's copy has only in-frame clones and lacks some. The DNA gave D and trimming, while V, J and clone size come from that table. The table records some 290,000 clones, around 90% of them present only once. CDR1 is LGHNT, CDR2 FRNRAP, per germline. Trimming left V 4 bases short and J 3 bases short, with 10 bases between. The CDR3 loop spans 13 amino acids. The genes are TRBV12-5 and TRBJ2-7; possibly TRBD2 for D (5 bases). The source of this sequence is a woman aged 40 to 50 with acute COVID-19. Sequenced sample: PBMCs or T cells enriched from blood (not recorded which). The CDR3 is CASGWSGDYEQYF. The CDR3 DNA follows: TGTGCTAGTGGTTGGTCCGGGGACTACGAGCAGTACTTC. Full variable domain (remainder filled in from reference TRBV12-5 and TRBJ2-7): DARVTQTPRHKVTEMGQEVTMRCQPILGHNTVFWYRQTMMQGLELLAYFRNRAPLDDSGMPKDRFSAEMPDATLATLKIQPSEPRDSAVYFCASGWSGDYEQYFGPGTRLTVT.